This T cell receptor (beta chain) comes out of a study of T cell responses to AZD1222 COVID-19 vaccine. Whole-study findings and limits: Vaccine-associated CD4 TCRs ranged over spike, dominating at 160-218 and 743-854.

Method: immunoSEQ multiplex PCR; TCRdb's copy keeps in-frame clones and lacks some. Seen here are roughly 140,000 clones, approximately 90% observed once, and the top ten hold about 3.4%. CDR3 length: 15 residues. The V and J ends lost 6 bases and 4 bases respectively, with 15 bases between them. Per germline, CDR1 SGHVS and CDR2 FQNEAQ. A remark on this clone: Its matching antigen is unknown.

The chain carries TRBV7-8 and TRBJ2-2, with TRBD1 as a possible D gene (5 bases). The sequenced sample was peripheral blood, obtained on day 0 of MenACWY control vaccination. The receptor was derived from an adult in good health. CDR3 loop: CASRLQGSVTGELFF. CDR3 in DNA: TGTGCCAGCAGGCTGCAGGGTTCGGTCACCGGGGAGCTGTTTTTT. Combining the CDR3 with reference TRBV7-8 and TRBJ2-2 gives the whole variable domain GAGVSQSPRYKVAKRGQDVALRCDPISGHVSLFWYQQALGQGPEFLTYFQNEAQLDKSGLPSDRFFAERPEGSVSTLKIQRTQQEDSAVYLCASRLQGSVTGELFFGEGSRLTVL.